These 15 T cell receptor beta chains originate from one sample sequenced in a study of T cells in Graves' hyperthyroidism and ophthalmopathy. The CDR3 regions of TCR beta were amplified from RNA transcripts. The HTBI primer set drove a first-round RT-PCR of the TCR CDR3. TCRdb itself ran the multiplex PCR reads through MiXCR, one entry per CDR3 protein. The data hold roughly 510,000 distinct CDR3 sequences, with less than 25% observed a single time. The sample was blood. The receptors here all came from a man between 18 and 35 years old with Graves' hyperthyroidism.

This clonotype showed up many times. The V call is TRBV7-9, the J call TRBJ1-2, with D perhaps TRBD1 (6 bases). This CDR3 is 14 amino acids long. V lost 2 bases and J 4 bases, leaving 11 bases between the germline ends. Germline V gives CDR1 SEHNR, CDR2 FQNEAQ (reference sequence). This chain's CDR3 is CASSLSGTLYGYTF. The CDR3 DNA is TGTGCCAGCAGCTTAAGCGGGACACTCTATGGCTACACCTTC.

This clonotype was counted at least ten times. The chain is built from TRBV6-1 and TRBJ1-5; D possibly corresponds to TRBD1 (6 bases). Germline CDR1 and CDR2: MNHNS and SASEGT. CDR3 length: 15 amino acids. Between the trimmed V and J ends, which lost 6 bases and 5 bases, there was a span of 17 bases. CDR3 in DNA: TGTGCCAGCAGAGTCGGGCGACAGGTTGATCAGCCCCAGCATTTT. This encodes CASRVGRQVDQPQHF.

The CDR3 DNA is TGTGCCAGCAGCTTTCCCTCGGGACAGGCGAACACCGGGGAGCTGTTTTTT. Translating gives CASSFPSGQANTGELFF. The V gene is TRBV7-6, the J gene TRBJ2-2, with TRBD1 identical over 8 bases. After removal of 3 bases from V and 0 bases from J, the junction contained 6 bases not matched to a gene. In germline, CDR1 is SGHVS, CDR2 FNYEAQ. There are 17 residues in the CDR3. The full variable domain, in which reference TRBV7-6 and TRBJ2-2 provide the parts outside the CDR3, is GAGVSQSPRYKVTKRGQDVALRCDPISGHVSLYWYRQALGQGPEFLTYFNYEAQQDKSGLPNDRFSAERPEGSISTLTIQRTEQRDSAMYRCASSFPSGQANTGELFFGEGSRLTVL.

V usage is TRBV20-1 and J usage is TRBJ2-3; TRBD1 matches at 7 bases. The CDR3 totals 14 residues. CDR1 is DFQATT and CDR2 is SNEGSKA in the germline V gene (reference sequence). V shed 5 bases, J shed 4 bases, and the junction held 9 bases outside the gene matches. The CDR3, as DNA: TGCAGTGCTCCACGGACAGGACTCTCAGATACGCAGTATTTT. Translated: CSAPRTGLSDTQYF.

This clonotype was recorded a few times. The chain couples TRBV5-1 to TRBJ1-1; tentatively, D is TRBD1 (6 bases). CDR1 is SGHRS, CDR2 YFSETQ, per germline. The CDR3 totals 15 residues. Trimming shortened V by 4 bases and J by 0 bases, and 13 bases separated the two germline ends. Here the CDR3 DNA reads TGCGCCAGCAGCGCCGCCGGGACATTGAACACTGAAGCTTTCTTT. This gives the protein CASSAAGTLNTEAFF.

The J gene is TRBJ2-4, the V gene TRBV6-2 or TRBV6-3; D not certain. Trimming took off 7 bases at V and 2 bases at J, with 9 bases between the two ends. Looked up from germline, CDR1 is MNHEY and CDR2 is SVGEGT. There are 13 residues in the CDR3. CDR3 region: CASKQSSKNIQYF. DNA for the CDR3: TGTGCCAGCAAACAGAGCTCCAAAAACATTCAGTACTTC.

This clonotype was observed a handful of times. One base away lies a much larger clone, so this may be a sequencing read error. The V call is TRBV28, the J call TRBJ2-5; 11 nucleotides line up with TRBD1. CDR3 size: 14 residues. V gave up 4 bases and J gave up 9 bases; unmatched junction bases: 7. Germline CDR1 MDHEN, CDR2 SYDVKM. Written as DNA, the CDR3 is TGTGCCAGCAGTTCCTCGGGACAGGGGGGGCCCCAGTACTTC. This translates into CASSSSGQGGPQYF.

Ten or more counts support this clonotype. The rearrangement links TRBV6-1 to TRBJ1-2, with D unclear. The CDR3 runs to 14 residues. V lost 1 base, J lost 4 bases, and 10 bases lay in between. Per the germline V gene, CDR1 is MNHNS and CDR2 is SASEGT. As DNA, the CDR3 is TGTGCCAGCAGTGAAGTCGCAGCACCCTATGGCTACACCTTC. The encoded protein is CASSEVAAPYGYTF.

The sample holds many counts of this clonotype. The chain carries TRBV27 and TRBJ1-5, with D unresolved. Trimming pared 7 bases from V and 11 bases from J, leaving 18 bases between. Germline loops: CDR1 MNHEY, CDR2 SMNVEV (reference sequence). The CDR3 loop spans 13 amino acids. The CDR3 nucleotides read TGTGCCAGCATGAGCCCCGACGGGCTGGCCCAGCATTTT. This encodes CASMSPDGLAQHF.

V and J are TRBV25-1 and TRBJ2-7; 8 nucleotides match TRBD1. Germline values: CDR1 MGHDK, CDR2 SYGVNS. J lost 3 bases, V lost 10 bases, and 8 bases had no gene match. The CDR3 is 13 amino acids. DNA for the CDR3: TGTGCCACTTCGCAGGGGGCTCTCTACGAGCAGTACTTC. It translates to CATSQGALYEQYF.

There are many counts of this clonotype. This chain uses TRBV6-2 or TRBV6-3 with TRBJ2-7; a possible D gene is TRBD1 (5 bases). Germline loops: CDR1 MNHEY, CDR2 SVGEGT. The CDR3 totals 12 residues. V was clipped by 5 bases and J by 7 bases, with 12 bases between them. The CDR3 region has the DNA TGTGCCAGCAGTGAGCCAGGGTTAGAGCAGTACTTC. It yields the protein CASSEPGLEQYF.

The sample holds many counts of this clonotype. The J gene is TRBJ2-2, the V gene TRBV28, with D perhaps matching TRBD1 (6 bases). CDR1 MDHEN and CDR2 SYDVKM come from the germline V gene. The CDR3 has 14 residues. Trimming left V 5 bases short and J 4 bases short, with 11 bases between. CDR3 residues: CASSIQGSTGELFF. The CDR3 region has the DNA TGTGCCAGCAGTATTCAGGGGAGCACCGGGGAGCTGTTTTTT.

The chain carries TRBV28 and TRBJ1-1; maybe TRBD1 (6 bases). The CDR3 spans 15 residues. Trimming shortened V by 3 bases and J by 0 bases, and 11 bases separated the two germline ends. CDR1 MDHEN and CDR2 SYDVKM come from the germline V gene. The CDR3 DNA follows: TGTGCCAGCAGTTTGAGGGGGAGCATGAACACTGAAGCTTTCTTT. Its protein is CASSLRGSMNTEAFF.

A note on this clonotype: This may be a read error, as it is one base from a much larger clone. The rearrangement joins TRBV19 to TRBJ1-1; 10 nucleotides align to TRBD1. Losses at the gene ends were 5 bases for V and 5 bases for J; bases not matched to a gene: 8. CDR3 length equals 15 residues. Germline lookup yields CDR1 LNHDA and CDR2 SQIVND (reference sequence). The CDR3 is CASSALRTGGTEAFF. CDR3 DNA: TGTGCCAGTAGTGCGCTGAGGACAGGGGGAACTGAAGCTTTCTTT.

This clonotype has at least ten counts. The chain uses TRBV15 and TRBJ1-2; D gene ambiguous. CDR1 LNHNV and CDR2 YYDKDF come from the germline V gene (reference sequence). Trimming cost V 0 bases and J 2 bases, with 7 bases left between them. The CDR3 runs to 14 residues. The CDR3 DNA is TGTGCCACCAGCAGAGAAACAGTCAACTATGGCTACACCTTC. Its translation: CATSRETVNYGYTF.